This is a list of T cell receptor beta chains from one sample in a study of OX40 agonist ivuxolimab in advanced cancers. Sequencing used immunoSEQ multiplex PCR; TCRdb keeps in-frame clones, though not all of them. The sample consists of tens of thousands of clones, 70% to 90% of them appearing once. The sequenced sample was CD4+ or CD8+ T cells sorted from blood, obtained in a trial of the OX40 agonist ivuxolimab. The source of these receptors is an adult with an advanced solid tumor such as melanoma, head and neck, liver or kidney cancer. Both conserved end residues are part of each CDR3. Fields, in order: CDR3 length, J gene, V gene, CDR3 protein.

length: 17
J: TRBJ2-5
V: TRBV10-3
CDR3: CAISERLAGGPGETQYF

length: 15
J: TRBJ1-1
V: TRBV19
CDR3: CASSIFDRGNTEAFF

length: 16
J: TRBJ1-5
V: TRBV28
CDR3: CASRTPRTGGNQPQHF

length: 11
J: TRBJ1-2
V: TRBV19
CDR3: CASSQAHGYTF

length: 13
J: TRBJ1-1
V: TRBV7-2
CDR3: CASSSQENTEAFF

length: 16
J: TRBJ1-6
V: TRBV7-2
CDR3: CASSLEVTGTNSPLHF

length: 12
J: TRBJ2-7
V: TRBV30
CDR3: CAWSWGSYEQYF

length: 16
J: TRBJ2-2
V: TRBV2
CDR3: CASSKTSGRNTGELFF

length: 12
J: TRBJ1-2
V: TRBV28
CDR3: CASSTSNYGYTF

length: 16
J: TRBJ2-7
V: TRBV27
CDR3: CASSLSDGTGGYEQYF

length: 15
J: TRBJ2-5
V: TRBV5-1
CDR3: CASSLTGTVQETQYF

length: 14
J: TRBJ1-3
V: TRBV9
CDR3: CASSVASNGNTIYF

length: 12
J: TRBJ2-2
V: TRBV29-1
CDR3: CSVESPGGELFF

length: 17
J: TRBJ2-5
V: TRBV5-1
CDR3: CASSLAGTGGAGETQYF

length: 15
J: TRBJ2-2
V: TRBV7-2
CDR3: CASSLEGVAPGELFF

length: 15
J: TRBJ1-4
V: TRBV10-2
CDR3: CASSAVDGRVGKLFF

length: 15
J: TRBJ2-3
V: TRBV4-1
CDR3: CASSRQLGATDTQYF